The clone carrying this T cell receptor beta chain has a handful of counts. Its antigen is not identified. The data stem from a study of beta chain features in type 1 diabetes. Across the study: The study examined around 98,000,000 sorted cells across all samples. Study findings and constraints: These data did not resolve whether HLA type affects TCRB rearrangement. Among all four CD4+ subsets, Type 1 diabetes patients had TCRB CDR3s that were moderately but significantly shorter.

Expressed TCRB transcripts were sequenced, since all the RNA that had been isolated was reverse transcribed. Some clones are missing from TCRdb's copy, which holds only in-frame ones; the method was immunoSEQ multiplex PCR. The table records 160,000 or so clones, roughly 9% of them present only once. Researchers reported sorting CD4+ naive, central memory, regulatory and stem cell-like memory cells via CD45RO/CCR7/CD25/CD127/CD95/CD27. Each sorted fraction was over 95% pure. The CDR3 runs to 15 residues. V lost 5 bases to trimming and J lost 9 bases; unmatched junction nucleotides: 6. Per germline, CDR1 LNHDA and CDR2 SQIVND (reference sequence).

Material for sequencing was central memory CD4+ T cells from blood. The gene calls are TRBV19 and TRBJ2-1, with 14 bases identical to TRBD2. This receptor was taken from a woman in her 30s with type 1 diabetes. Here the CDR3 DNA reads TGTGCCAGTAGTCCCTCGACTAGCGGGAGGGGTGAGCAGTTCTTC. It specifies CASSPSTSGRGEQFF.